Below, 18 T cell receptor beta chains from the same sample are listed, as sequenced in a study of cytomegalovirus exposure and HLA in healthy donors. PCR employed 60 Vbeta and 13 Jbeta primers. Sequencing was performed with immunoSEQ multiplex PCR; in TCRdb, only in-frame clones are kept and a portion is missing. The repertoire includes 110,000 to 150,000 clones, over 60% of them detected once, and roughly 1.2% sits in the top ten. The sequencing sample was made of PBMCs. The receptors derive from a male donor in good health and CMV-seropositive.

The V call is TRBV28, the J call TRBJ2-5; TRBD1 is a possible D gene (6 bases). CDR3 length equals 14 residues. Germline values: CDR1 MDHEN, CDR2 SYDVKM. V was shortened by 8 bases and J by 7 bases, with 20 bases between the two germline ends. CDR3 sequence reads: CASEYNTGPGTQYF. In nucleotides, the CDR3 is TGTGCCAGCGAGTATAATACAGGGCCAGGGACCCAGTACTTC.

The chain joins TRBV5-8 to TRBJ2-1; TRBD1 is a possible D gene (7 bases). CDR1 SGHTS and CDR2 YDEGEE come from the germline V gene. This CDR3 region has 18 residues. V lost 2 bases and J lost 0, with 18 bases in between. The CDR3 nucleotides read TGTGCCAGCAGCTTTTACCCAGGGGGACTCTCCTCCTACAATGAGCAGTTCTTC. Its protein product is CASSFYPGGLSSYNEQFF.

CDR3 DNA: TGTGCCAGCAGCTTGATAGCGGGAGGGATCACAGATACGCAGTATTTT. Protein product: CASSLIAGGITDTQYF. The genes are TRBV7-8 and TRBJ2-3; TRBD2 matches at 11 bases. V shed 3 bases, J shed 2 bases, and the junction held 4 bases outside the gene matches. Germline V gives CDR1 SGHVS, CDR2 FQNEAQ. CDR3 length: 16 residues.

This rearrangement joins TRBV11-2 to TRBJ2-7, with 9 positions matching TRBD2. Germline V gene sequence: CDR1 SGHAT, CDR2 FQNNGV. This CDR3 region has 16 residues. After removal of 2 bases from V and 4 bases from J, the junction contained 9 bases not matched to a gene. CDR3 bases: TGTGCCAGCAGCTTAAAGGTGGGCGGGGGGGCTTACGAGCAGTACTTC. Its protein product is CASSLKVGGGAYEQYF.

The rearrangement joins TRBV4-1 to TRBJ1-2; 10 bases align to TRBD1. This CDR3 has 15 amino acids. The J segment lost 2 bases and the V segment lost 1 base, leaving 1 base of the junction unmatched. CDR1 and CDR2 from the germline V gene are MGHRA and YSYEKL. The CDR3 is CASSQVTGGNYGYTF. The CDR3 region has the DNA TGCGCCAGCAGCCAAGTGACAGGGGGCAACTATGGCTACACCTTC.

The CDR3 reads CASSYGQPAFYEQYF. CDR3 sequence (DNA): TGTGCCAGCAGTTATGGGCAGCCGGCCTTCTACGAGCAGTACTTC. V and J are TRBV6-5 and TRBJ2-7, with D hard to call. The V gene lost 3 bases and the J gene lost 3 bases, with 15 bases spanning the gap. This CDR3 has 15 residues. Per germline, CDR1 MNHEY and CDR2 SVGAGI.

This chain joins TRBV5-1 and TRBJ1-2; 7 bases fit TRBD1. CDR1 and CDR2 (germline): SGHRS, YFSETQ. CDR3 length: 16 amino acids. The V segment lost 6 bases and the J segment 2 bases; nucleotides outside the gene matches: 13. The CDR3 sequence is CASTRTPQQGNYGYTF. The CDR3 DNA is TGCGCCAGCACCCGAACACCCCAACAGGGGAACTATGGCTACACCTTC.

The chain couples TRBV7-9 to TRBJ2-1; 7 nucleotides match TRBD1. This CDR3 is built from 18 residues. J was trimmed by 0 bases and V by 0 bases; bases with no gene match: 8. The germline V gene encodes CDR1 SEHNR and CDR2 FQNEAQ (reference sequence). The CDR3 sequence is CASSLAVGTVSSYNEQFF. For the CDR3, the DNA is TGTGCCAGCAGCTTAGCGGTCGGGACAGTTAGCTCCTACAATGAGCAGTTCTTC. The variable domain in full, completed from reference TRBV7-9 and TRBJ2-1, reads DTGVSQNPRHKITKRGQNVTFRCDPISEHNRLYWYRQTLGQGPEFLTYFQNEAQLEKSRLLSDRFSAERPKGSFSTLEIQRTEQGDSAMYLCASSLAVGTVSSYNEQFFGPGTRLTVL.

CDR3 DNA sequence: TGTGCCAGCTCACCGGGACAGGGCACTAGCGGCTACACCTTC. It translates to CASSPGQGTSGYTF. The chain uses TRBV18 and TRBJ1-2, with 9 bases matching TRBD1. The CDR3 is made up of 14 amino acids. J gave up 8 bases and V 3 bases, and 7 bases lay outside the gene matches. Germline values: CDR1 KGHSH, CDR2 LQKENI.

In its sample, this clone was seen a few times. The chain carries TRBV2 and TRBJ2-7, with 14 bases identical to TRBD2. The germline V gene has CDR1 SNHLY and CDR2 FYNNEI. The CDR3 is made up of 15 amino acids. J was trimmed by 2 bases and V by 8 bases; bases with no gene match: 5. CDR3 nucleotide sequence: TGTGCCAGCGGGTCGACTAGCGGGGGGGCCTACGAGCAGTACTTC. It is translated as CASGSTSGGAYEQYF. Using reference TRBV2 and TRBJ2-7 for the parts outside the CDR3, the full variable domain is EPEVTQTPSHQVTQMGQEVILRCVPISNHLYFYWYRQILGQKVEFLVSFYNNEISEKSEIFDDQFSVERPDGSNFTLKIRSTKLEDSAMYFCASGSTSGGAYEQYFGPGTRLTVT.

This clone is a singleton in its sample. The chain recombines TRBV5-1 with TRBJ1-2; tentatively, D is TRBD1 (6 bases). This CDR3 contains 13 residues. Germline CDR1 is SGHRS and CDR2 is YFSETQ. The ends were cut back, 0 bases at V and 5 bases at J, with 8 bases in the middle. The CDR3 nucleotides read TGCGCCAGCAGCTTGGACAGGGAATATGGCTACACCTTC. Its protein product is CASSLDREYGYTF. Complete variable domain (other parts from reference TRBV5-1 and TRBJ1-2): KAGVTQTPRYLIKTRGQQVTLSCSPISGHRSVSWYQQTPGQGLQFLFEYFSETQRNKGNFPGRFSGRQFSNSRSEMNVSTLELGDSALYLCASSLDREYGYTFGSGTRLTVV.

This rearrangement joins TRBV27 to TRBJ2-7, with TRBD2 as a possible D gene (5 bases). The CDR3 is 14 amino acids. Deletions cut 6 bases from V and 4 bases from J, with 16 bases between. Germline V gene sequence: CDR1 MNHEY, CDR2 SMNVEV (reference sequence). The CDR3 DNA sequence: TGTGCCAGCAGCTCAGGTTTAGCGAGTTACGAGCAGTACTTC. It is translated as CASSSGLASYEQYF.

V usage is TRBV5-1 and J usage is TRBJ2-5; 11 bases fit TRBD2. The CDR3 sequence is 19 residues long. The V segment lost 0 bases and the J segment 3 bases; nucleotides outside the gene matches: 13. Germline V gene lookup returns CDR1 SGHRS and CDR2 YFSETQ. CDR3 in amino acids: CASSLGLAGGPAPEETQYF. The CDR3 DNA follows: TGCGCCAGCAGCTTGGGGCTAGCGGGAGGCCCGGCCCCCGAAGAGACCCAGTACTTC.

The gene calls are TRBV7-3 and TRBJ2-7, with 7 bases identical to TRBD1. Germline assignment: CDR1 SGHTA and CDR2 FQGTGA. V trimming: 4 bases; J trimming: 6 bases; junction bases outside the gene matches: 6. The CDR3 has 13 residues. CDR3 sequence (DNA): TGTGCCAGCAGCTCATGGACAGGTTCCGAGCAGTACTTC. Protein sequence: CASSSWTGSEQYF.

The rearrangement uses TRBV12-5 and TRBJ2-2; TRBD2 matches at 14 bases. This CDR3 comprises 18 residues. V lost 2 bases to trimming and J lost 6 bases; unmatched junction nucleotides: 8. Germline V CDR1 and CDR2: LGHNT, FRNRAP. CDR3 sequence (DNA): TGTGCTAGTGGTTTGCCGGGACTAGCGGGGGCCGCCTCCGGGGAGCTGTTTTTT. It specifies CASGLPGLAGAASGELFF.

The rearrangement uses TRBV5-1 and TRBJ2-7; the match to TRBD2 covers 8 bases. V gave up 4 bases and J gave up 3 bases; unmatched junction bases: 18. The germline CDR1 and CDR2 sequences are SGHRS and YFSETQ. There are 18 residues in the CDR3. This CDR3 is CASSGPLALAGEFYEQYF. The DNA for the CDR3 is TGCGCCAGCAGCGGCCCCTTGGCTCTAGCGGGCGAATTCTACGAGCAGTACTTC.

This clone came up a few times. The chain is built from TRBV25-1 and TRBJ2-7, with D perhaps TRBD1 (6 bases). Germline V lookup: CDR1 MGHDK, CDR2 SYGVNS. The CDR3 contains 16 residues. The germline V and J ends were trimmed by 1 base and 0 bases, with 13 bases remaining between them. The CDR3 sequence: CASSELDRGSSYEQYF. CDR3 bases: TGTGCCAGCAGTGAATTGGACAGAGGAAGCTCCTACGAGCAGTACTTC.

The V and J genes are TRBV5-6 and TRBJ2-3, with 8 bases matching TRBD2. The CDR3 has 16 amino acids. V lost 1 base and J lost 5; bases outside the gene matches: 9. Germline V gives CDR1 SGHDT, CDR2 YYEEEE. The CDR3: CASSLRTGLAGDTQYF. The DNA for the CDR3 is TGTGCCAGCAGCTTGCGTACGGGCCTAGCGGGAGATACGCAGTATTTT.